Following are 32 T cell receptor beta chains from one sample sequenced in a study of cytomegalovirus exposure and HLA in healthy donors (dated by TCRdb to the late 2010s). The library was obtained by the immunoSEQ multiplex PCR assay. For the multiplex PCR, a mixture combining 60 forward primers for TCR Vbeta segments and 13 reverse primers for TCR Jbeta segments was used. What TCRdb holds here is the immuneACCESS table cut down to in-frame rearrangements. Part of the clones is not present; checked against another copy, under half of the missing clones reflect an unresolved V gene, and the others are unexplained. The table for this sample lists around 170,000 clones; around 80% of them were counted only once. The ten top clones hold more than 1.1% of the sample. Sequencing used PBMCs. These receptors were obtained from a girl aged 10 to 17 in good health and CMV-seropositive.

The DNA for the CDR3 is TGTGCCAGCAGTTTTTATGGCTCGCTCTACGAGCAGTACTTC. It translates to CASSFYGSLYEQYF. The rearrangement joins TRBV27 to TRBJ2-7; D not resolved. Germline V CDR1 and CDR2: MNHEY, SMNVEV (reference sequence). This CDR3 spans 14 amino acids. V was pared by 3 bases and J by 3 bases, with 12 bases between.

V usage is TRBV7-2 and J usage is TRBJ1-1; D is unclear. Trimming removed 0 bases from V and 1 base from J, with 3 bases in between. CDR1 is SGHTA and CDR2 is FQGNSA in the germline V gene. This CDR3 has 13 residues. The CDR3 region is CASSLARNTEAFF. CDR3 nucleotides: TGTGCCAGCAGCTTAGCCAGGAACACTGAAGCTTTCTTT.

This sequence joins TRBV6-5 and TRBJ2-1, with TRBD2 matching 11 bases. The germline gives CDR1 MNHEY, CDR2 SVGAGI. The CDR3 spans 15 residues. V dropped 2 bases and J dropped 6; count of bases not matched to a gene: 3. The CDR3 nucleotides are TGTGCCAGCAGTTACGTAACTAGCGGGAGCAATGAGCAGTTCTTC. The encoded protein is CASSYVTSGSNEQFF.

The chain is built from TRBV6-1 and TRBJ2-5; 7 bases line up with TRBD2. The CDR3 sequence is 17 residues long. The trim removed 4 bases at V and 3 bases at J, leaving 14 bases unmatched. Looked up from germline, CDR1 is MNHNS and CDR2 is SASEGT. The CDR3 DNA follows: TGTGCCAGCAGTGCCGCCCGTGGGGGGAGGGGCGAAGAGACCCAGTACTTC. Protein sequence: CASSAARGGRGEETQYF.

The chain combines TRBV7-8 with TRBJ2-7; 8 bases line up with TRBD2. V was clipped by 1 base and J by 2 bases; unmatched bases: 13. Per germline, CDR1 SGHVS and CDR2 FQNEAQ. The CDR3 is 18 residues long. The CDR3, as DNA: TGTGCCAGCAGCTTAGGCTCTATTGCTAGCGGGCTAGCCTACGAGCAGTACTTC. Amino acids: CASSLGSIASGLAYEQYF.

This clone was recorded a few times. V usage is TRBV9 and J usage is TRBJ1-3; the D gene is possibly TRBD1 (5 bases). CDR3 length equals 17 residues. The V end lost 2 bases, the J end lost 0 bases, and 15 bases lay between the germline ends. Germline CDR1 and CDR2: SGDLS and YYNGEE. In nucleotides, the CDR3 is TGTGCCAGCAGCGTCCAAGCGGGGGGGTCCTCTGGAAACACCATATATTTT. This gives the protein CASSVQAGGSSGNTIYF.

The sample holds a few counts of this clone. The chain combines TRBV29-1 with TRBJ2-1; 7 bases fit TRBD2. Germline V lookup: CDR1 SQVTM, CDR2 ANQGSEA. The CDR3 has 15 amino acids. J gave up 0 bases and V 7 bases, and 9 bases lay outside the gene matches. DNA for the CDR3: TGCAGCGCTTTAGCGGGTCGAAGCTCCTACAATGAGCAGTTCTTC. Residues: CSALAGRSSYNEQFF.

The chain has TRBV4-1 and TRBJ2-7; D is possibly TRBD1 (6 bases). Germline V gene sequence: CDR1 MGHRA, CDR2 YSYEKL. Trimming cost V 0 bases and J 2 bases, with 14 bases left between them. The CDR3 consists of 16 residues. The CDR3 sequence: CASSQEWAQGPYEQYF. In DNA form, the CDR3 reads TGCGCCAGCAGCCAAGAATGGGCACAGGGCCCCTACGAGCAGTACTTC.

The rearrangement links TRBV19 to TRBJ2-7, with 9 positions matching TRBD1. The trim removed 9 bases at V and 7 bases at J, leaving 7 bases unmatched. CDR1 is LNHDA, CDR2 SQIVND, per germline (reference sequence). The CDR3 sequence is 12 residues long. CDR3 region: CASADRGSEQYF. In nucleotides, the CDR3 is TGTGCCAGCGCCGACAGGGGGAGTGAGCAGTACTTC.

The chain uses TRBV2 and TRBJ2-3, with TRBD2 as a possible D gene (6 bases). Germline values: CDR1 SNHLY, CDR2 FYNNEI. This CDR3 region has 14 residues. The V and J ends lost 1 base and 4 bases respectively, with 9 bases between them. The CDR3 region has the DNA TGTGCCAGCAGTGAAGAATGGGGGGCAGATACGCAGTATTTT. Its translation: CASSEEWGADTQYF.

The sample holds a few counts of this clone. This CDR3 reads CASSPRYTSGIGTSYNEQFF. In nucleotides, the CDR3 is TGTGCCAGCAGCCCCAGGTATACTAGCGGGATAGGGACCTCCTACAATGAGCAGTTCTTC. V gene TRBV7-6 combines with J gene TRBJ2-1, with 10 bases identical to TRBD2. V shed 5 bases, J shed 0 bases, and the junction held 16 bases outside the gene matches. The CDR3 loop spans 20 amino acids. Germline loops: CDR1 SGHVS, CDR2 FNYEAQ.

The chain has TRBV29-1 and TRBJ1-2, with a weak D call TRBD1 (6 bases). The germline V and J ends were trimmed by 6 bases and 6 bases, with 11 bases remaining between them. CDR1 and CDR2 from the germline V gene are SQVTM and ANQGSEA. The length of the CDR3 is 11 residues. In DNA form, the CDR3 reads TGCAGCGTCAAGGACAGAAATGGCTACACCTTC. This translates into CSVKDRNGYTF.

This clone appeared once. The chain joins TRBV19 to TRBJ2-2, with 8 bases aligning to TRBD1. The germline gives CDR1 LNHDA, CDR2 SQIVND (reference sequence). V lost 5 bases, J lost 7 bases, and 9 bases stayed unmatched. CDR3 length: 15 residues. The CDR3 coding sequence is TGTGCCAGTAGTGCCCAGGGGGCGCGGGGCGGGGAGCTGTTTTTT. Amino acids: CASSAQGARGGELFF.

This rearrangement joins TRBV7-9 to TRBJ2-7, with 8 bases matching TRBD2. V gave up 1 base and J gave up 3 bases; unmatched junction bases: 8. Looked up from germline, CDR1 is SEHNR and CDR2 is FQNEAQ (reference sequence). This CDR3 has 16 amino acids. The CDR3 bases are TGTGCCAGCAGCTTAGGAGGAGCGGGAGAGCTCTACGAGCAGTACTTC. This codes for CASSLGGAGELYEQYF. Using reference TRBV7-9 and TRBJ2-7 for the parts outside the CDR3, the full variable domain is DTGVSQNPRHKITKRGQNVTFRCDPISEHNRLYWYRQTLGQGPEFLTYFQNEAQLEKSRLLSDRFSAERPKGSFSTLEIQRTEQGDSAMYLCASSLGGAGELYEQYFGPGTRLTVT.

As DNA, the CDR3 is TGTGCCAGCAGTGCGAGGGAGTGGACTGAAGCTTTCTTT. Translating it yields CASSAREWTEAFF. The chain joins TRBV25-1 to TRBJ1-1; D unresolved. Germline CDR1 reads MGHDK; CDR2 reads SYGVNS. Between the trimmed V and J ends, which lost 4 bases and 5 bases, there was a span of 11 bases. The CDR3 extends over 13 amino acids. Based on the CDR3 plus reference TRBV25-1 and TRBJ1-1, the full variable domain is EADIYQTPRYLVIGTGKKITLECSQTMGHDKMYWYQQDPGMELHLIHYSYGVNSTEKGDLSSESTVSRIRTEHFPLTLESARPSHTSQYLCASSAREWTEAFFGQGTRLTVV.

The chain recombines TRBV10-3 with TRBJ2-1; 10 bases are a match to TRBD1. J was trimmed by 6 bases and V by 7 bases; bases with no gene match: 3. Germline V lookup: CDR1 ENHRY, CDR2 SYGVKD. The CDR3 loop spans 13 amino acids. DNA for the CDR3: TGTGCCATCACGGGACAGGGGAGCAATGAGCAGTTCTTC. This codes for CAITGQGSNEQFF.

J is TRBJ1-1 and V is TRBV7-9; possibly TRBD1 for D (6 bases). Germline CDR1 reads SEHNR; CDR2 reads FQNEAQ (reference sequence). The CDR3 has 15 amino acids. V was clipped by 1 base and J by 0 bases, with 9 bases between them. The CDR3 here is CASSLGQGMNTEAFF. The CDR3 DNA is TGTGCCAGCAGCTTAGGGCAGGGGATGAACACTGAAGCTTTCTTT.

This chain uses TRBV29-1 with TRBJ1-2; TRBD1 is a possible D gene (6 bases). Germline V gene sequence: CDR1 SQVTM, CDR2 ANQGSEA. The V gene lost 6 bases and the J gene lost 4 bases, with 15 bases spanning the gap. CDR3 length equals 13 residues. CDR3 nucleotides: TGCAGCGTGCCCCAACTGGGGGCCTATGGCTACACCTTC. Protein sequence: CSVPQLGAYGYTF. Full variable domain (outside the CDR3, taken from reference TRBV29-1 and TRBJ1-2): SAVISQKPSRDICQRGTSLTIQCQVDSQVTMMFWYRQQPGQSLTLIATANQGSEATYESGFVIDKFPISRPNLTFSTLTVSNMSPEDSSIYLCSVPQLGAYGYTFGSGTRLTVV.

The chain links TRBV30 to TRBJ2-5, with TRBD1 matching over 9 bases. CDR1 GTSNPN and CDR2 SVGIG come from the germline V gene (reference sequence). This CDR3 contains 14 residues. V dropped 3 bases and J dropped 2; count of bases not matched to a gene: 4. The CDR3 protein is CAWRTGGGQETQYF. For the CDR3, the DNA is TGTGCCTGGAGGACAGGGGGAGGTCAAGAGACCCAGTACTTC.

This clone was seen a few times. This sequence joins TRBV5-6 and TRBJ2-7, with a weak D call TRBD1 (5 bases). V lost 3 bases and J 5 bases, leaving 12 bases between the germline ends. The CDR3 sequence is 13 residues long. Germline CDR1 is SGHDT and CDR2 is YYEEEE. CDR3 in amino acids: CASSSGKLHEQYF. In DNA form, the CDR3 reads TGTGCCAGCAGCTCAGGGAAATTGCACGAGCAGTACTTC.

The chain links TRBV6-1 to TRBJ1-2; 7 positions match TRBD1. The CDR3 is 13 amino acids. Germline lookup yields CDR1 MNHNS and CDR2 SASEGT. V was clipped by 6 bases and J by 8 bases; unmatched bases: 9. CDR3 in DNA: TGTGCCAGCAGAGGGGACAGCCGGAAGGGCTACACCTTC. It codes for CASRGDSRKGYTF.

The V gene is TRBV9, the J gene TRBJ2-7; the match to TRBD1 covers 11 bases. The CDR3 consists of 15 residues. Germline-derived CDR1 and CDR2 are SGDLS and YYNGEE. V shed 7 bases, J shed 5 bases, and the junction held 11 bases outside the gene matches. CDR3 bases: TGTGCCAGCGGAGACCGGGACAGGGGGGTCCACGAGCAGTACTTC. This gives the protein CASGDRDRGVHEQYF. The full variable domain, rest sourced from reference TRBV9 and TRBJ2-7, is DSGVTQTPKHLITATGQRVTLRCSPRSGDLSVYWYQQSLDQGLQFLIQYYNGEERAKGNILERFSAQQFPDLHSELNLSSLELGDSALYFCASGDRDRGVHEQYFGPGTRLTVT.

This clone has only a few counts. The CDR3 nucleotides read TGCAGCGTTGATAAGGGACAGCTTTCTAACTATGGCTACACCTTC. Its translation is CSVDKGQLSNYGYTF. The chain carries TRBV29-1 and TRBJ1-2; 7 bases agree with TRBD1. Germline V gene data show CDR1 as SQVTM and CDR2 as ANQGSEA. V lost 3 bases and J lost 0; bases outside the gene matches: 7. The CDR3 totals 15 residues.

V gene TRBV13 combines with J gene TRBJ2-7; D is perhaps TRBD2 (6 bases). Looked up from germline, CDR1 is PRHDT and CDR2 is FYEKMQ (reference sequence). The CDR3 length is 16 residues. The ends were cut back, 0 bases at V and 3 bases at J, with 15 bases in the middle. CDR3 sequence reads: CASSLGQGTSNYEQYF. DNA for the CDR3: TGTGCCAGCAGCTTAGGCCAAGGGACTTCCAACTACGAGCAGTACTTC.

CDR3 in amino acids: CASGVGQGTDTQYF. DNA for the CDR3: TGCGCCAGCGGCGTCGGACAGGGCACAGATACGCAGTATTTT. V gene TRBV5-1 combines with J gene TRBJ2-3; 7 bases are a match to TRBD1. Looked up from germline, CDR1 is SGHRS and CDR2 is YFSETQ. CDR3 length: 14 residues. The V and J ends lost 7 bases and 1 base, in that order; junction bases with no gene match: 6.

On this clone itself: Relative to the germline gene, one junction end is altered; a read error may explain this. The genes are TRBV20-1 and TRBJ2-7; D gene ambiguous. This CDR3 comprises 11 residues. Germline V CDR1 and CDR2: DFQATT, SNEGSKA (reference sequence). In nucleotides, the CDR3 is TGCAGTGCTAGTATCTCCTCCGAGCAGTACTTC. It translates to CSASISSEQYF.

This clone was observed a single time. V usage is TRBV27 and J usage is TRBJ2-7, with D unclear. The CDR3 runs 13 residues. Germline V gene lookup returns CDR1 MNHEY and CDR2 SMNVEV (reference sequence). Between the trimmed V and J ends, which lost 0 bases and 2 bases, there was a span of 5 bases. CDR3 sequence reads: CASSLSPTYEQYF. DNA for the CDR3: TGTGCCAGCAGTTTATCTCCCACCTACGAGCAGTACTTC.

The V and J genes are TRBV29-1 and TRBJ2-7, with D hard to call. The CDR3 is made up of 13 amino acids. Per germline, CDR1 SQVTM and CDR2 ANQGSEA. V was cut by 4 bases and J by 2 bases, with 12 bases left in between. Here the CDR3 DNA reads TGCAGCGTTGGGCTGAGGATGACCTACGAGCAGTACTTC. It yields the protein CSVGLRMTYEQYF.

The V call is TRBV29-1, the J call TRBJ1-1, with a weak D call TRBD1 (6 bases). The CDR3 consists of 14 residues. V lost 7 bases and J 0 bases, leaving 15 bases between the germline ends. CDR1 and CDR2 (germline): SQVTM, ANQGSEA. For the CDR3, the DNA is TGCAGCGGGGAGGGCACAGGGTTGAACACTGAAGCTTTCTTT. This sequence encodes CSGEGTGLNTEAFF.

Only a few counts were recorded for this clone. CDR3 nucleotides: TGTGCCAGCAGTGCCTCGGGAGCAGGGGCAGATACGCAGTATTTT. It translates to CASSASGAGADTQYF. This rearrangement joins TRBV6-4 to TRBJ2-3; D may be TRBD1 or TRBD2 (6 bases each). The CDR3 runs to 15 residues. V shed 4 bases and J shed 4 bases, with 15 bases lying between them. The germline gives CDR1 MRHNA, CDR2 SNTAGT.

J is TRBJ1-5 and V is TRBV10-1; no firm D call. The germline CDR1 and CDR2 sequences are WNHNN and SYGVQD (reference sequence). Trimming cost V 0 bases and J 8 bases, with 8 bases left between them. The CDR3 loop spans 13 amino acids. The CDR3 loop is CASSESRREPQHF. In nucleotides, the CDR3 is TGCGCCAGCAGTGAGTCGAGGCGAGAGCCCCAGCATTTT.

This clone was seen just once. The rearrangement links TRBV30 to TRBJ2-5, with 7 bases aligning to TRBD2. Losses at the gene ends were 4 bases for V and 5 bases for J; bases not matched to a gene: 10. Per germline, CDR1 GTSNPN and CDR2 SVGIG (reference sequence). This CDR3 is 14 amino acids long. The CDR3 sequence: CAWMGRAGTETQYF. The CDR3 DNA is TGTGCCTGGATGGGTCGAGCGGGAACGGAGACCCAGTACTTC.